The 17 T cell receptor beta chains given below trace back to one sample, sequenced in a study of blood T cell repertoires in COVID-19. Sequencing used immunoSEQ multiplex PCR; TCRdb keeps in-frame clones, though not all of them. The data contain 150,000 to 200,000 clones, over 75% of them singletons. Sequencing input: peripheral blood. The receptor source for this set is a man in his sixties or seventies who had recovered from COVID-19.

The chain is built from TRBV5-3 and TRBJ1-2; TRBD1 aligns across 9 bases. TRBV5-3 is given ORF status, its function remaining uncertain. The CDR3 has 14 residues. Unmatched junction bases numbered 6, after V lost 3 bases and J lost 6 bases. The CDR3 DNA follows: TGTGCCAGAAGCTCACTACAGGGGGCGGATGGCTACACCTTC. Amino acid sequence: CARSSLQGADGYTF.

J is TRBJ2-7 and V is TRBV4-2, with no clear D. Trimming shortened V by 1 base and J by 2 bases, and 6 bases separated the two germline ends. The germline gives CDR1 LGHNA, CDR2 YNFKEQ. This CDR3 has 13 amino acids. The chain's CDR3 is CASSQALTYEQYF. CDR3 sequence (DNA): TGTGCCAGCAGCCAAGCTCTTACCTACGAGCAGTACTTC.

The chain is built from TRBV28 and TRBJ2-3; no firm D call. Germline-derived CDR1 and CDR2 are MDHEN and SYDVKM. V was shortened by 5 bases and J by 0 bases, with 6 bases between the two germline ends. The CDR3 contains 13 residues. CDR3 loop: CASSIGSTDTQYF. CDR3 bases: TGTGCCAGCAGTATCGGGAGCACAGATACGCAGTATTTT.

The chain recombines TRBV9 with TRBJ2-1, with D perhaps matching TRBD2 (5 bases). Germline CDR1 is SGDLS and CDR2 is YYNGEE. This CDR3 spans 14 amino acids. V lost 3 bases and J 5 bases, leaving 12 bases between the germline ends. The CDR3 sequence is CASSAFGLNNEQFF. CDR3 sequence (DNA): TGTGCCAGCAGCGCATTCGGACTCAACAATGAGCAGTTCTTC.

The chain carries TRBV7-9 and TRBJ1-5; no firm D call. Germline-derived CDR1 and CDR2 are SEHNR and FQNEAQ (reference sequence). There are 13 residues in the CDR3. Between the trimmed V and J ends, which lost 5 bases and 5 bases, there was a span of 10 bases. The CDR3 DNA reads as TGTGCCAGCAGCCAACAAGGAGATCAGCCCCAGCATTTT. Amino acids: CASSQQGDQPQHF.

The chain is built from TRBV9 and TRBJ1-6, with TRBD1 matching over 8 bases. Germline CDR1 reads SGDLS; CDR2 reads YYNGEE. Losses at the gene ends were 0 bases for V and 8 bases for J; bases not matched to a gene: 4. The CDR3 has 15 residues. As DNA, the CDR3 is TGTGCCAGCAGCGTAGCCTCACAGGGGGATTCACCCCTCCACTTT. Residues: CASSVASQGDSPLHF.

CDR3 DNA sequence: TGTGCCAGCTCACCCAGGGACAGCCTCTATGGCTACACCTTC. This translates into CASSPRDSLYGYTF. The V call is TRBV18, the J call TRBJ1-2, with 7 bases fitting TRBD1. CDR3 size: 14 residues. CDR1 and CDR2 from the germline V gene are KGHSH and LQKENI. The trim removed 3 bases at V and 4 bases at J, leaving 5 bases unmatched.

This chain links TRBV14 with TRBJ2-1; D is undetermined. Trimming took 4 bases from V and 5 from J, leaving 9 bases between them. This CDR3 comprises 13 residues. Germline assignment: CDR1 SGHDN and CDR2 FVKESK. In nucleotides, the CDR3 is TGTGCCAGCAGCCCGAGGATGAACAATGAGCAGTTCTTC. Residues: CASSPRMNNEQFF.

This chain joins TRBV18 and TRBJ2-7; 7 positions agree with TRBD2. The CDR3 is 15 residues long. With V trimmed by 5 bases and J by 3 bases, 10 bases remained unmatched. Germline loops: CDR1 KGHSH, CDR2 LQKENI. CDR3 coding DNA: TGTGCCAGCTCATCGGGGTCAAGCGGGAACTACGAGCAGTACTTC. This sequence encodes CASSSGSSGNYEQYF.

The chain combines TRBV5-1 with TRBJ2-1; weak D call: TRBD2 (6 bases). The CDR3 is made up of 14 amino acids. Trimming removed 3 bases at V and 9 bases at J, with 16 bases between. From germline, CDR1 is SGHRS and CDR2 YFSETQ. This CDR3 is CASSSMTRRGEQFF. The CDR3 DNA is TGCGCCAGCAGCTCGATGACTAGAAGGGGTGAGCAGTTCTTC.

This chain joins TRBV7-9 and TRBJ1-2; perhaps TRBD1 as D (5 bases). V gave up 1 base and J gave up 2 bases, with 8 bases separating them. Germline CDR1 SEHNR, CDR2 FQNEAQ (reference sequence). The CDR3 is made up of 14 amino acids. As DNA, the CDR3 is TGTGCCAGCAGCTTAGACAGGACCAACTATGGCTACACCTTC. Residues: CASSLDRTNYGYTF.

V gene TRBV24-1 combines with J gene TRBJ2-1, with 14 bases that match TRBD2. With 1 base clipped from V and 8 bases from J, the junction kept 6 bases outside the gene matches. This CDR3 spans 17 amino acids. CDR1 and CDR2 (germline): KGHDR, SFDVKD. CDR3 nucleotides: TGTGCCACCAGTGATTTAAAGGGGACTAGCGGGAGCGATGAGCAGTTCTTC. Translating gives CATSDLKGTSGSDEQFF.

The sample holds a few counts of this clone. The chain employs TRBV28 and TRBJ1-3, with 10 bases that match TRBD1. The V gene's germline CDR1 is MDHEN and CDR2 SYDVKM. After removal of 5 bases from V and 3 bases from J, the junction contained 7 bases not matched to a gene. The CDR3 sequence is 16 residues long. The CDR3 here is CASSTRQGAYGNTIYF. In nucleotides, the CDR3 is TGTGCCAGCAGTACCCGACAGGGGGCGTATGGAAACACCATATATTTT.

The chain couples TRBV12-3 or TRBV12-4 to TRBJ2-5, with unresolved D. This CDR3 spans 13 amino acids. The V gene lost 6 bases and the J gene lost 3 bases, with 11 bases spanning the gap. CDR3 sequence: CASSPDWEETQYF. CDR3 coding DNA: TGTGCCAGCAGCCCCGACTGGGAAGAGACCCAGTACTTC.

The rearrangement links TRBV20-1 to TRBJ2-7, with a weak D call TRBD2 (6 bases). V lost 3 bases, J lost 4 bases, and 16 bases lay in between. Germline V CDR1 and CDR2: DFQATT, SNEGSKA (reference sequence). The CDR3 contains 14 residues. The CDR3 region is CSASPERVLYEQYF. As DNA, the CDR3 is TGCAGTGCTAGTCCTGAGCGGGTGCTGTACGAGCAGTACTTC.

The V and J genes are TRBV18 and TRBJ2-3; TRBD2 is a possible D gene (5 bases). CDR1 and CDR2 from the germline V gene are KGHSH and LQKENI. Trimming cost V 2 bases and J 1 base, with 16 bases left between them. The CDR3 totals 17 residues. CDR3 sequence: CASSPDFRLRGTDTQYF. DNA for the CDR3: TGTGCCAGCTCACCAGATTTCCGGCTGCGGGGCACAGATACGCAGTATTTT.

Here the CDR3 DNA reads TGTGCCAGCAAAAGACAGGTGACCTCCTACAATGAGCAGTTCTTC. Translated: CASKRQVTSYNEQFF. This rearrangement joins TRBV27 to TRBJ2-1, with D possibly being TRBD1 (6 bases). The germline V gene encodes CDR1 MNHEY and CDR2 SMNVEV (reference sequence). The germline V and J ends were trimmed by 7 bases and 0 bases, with 13 bases remaining between them. The CDR3 has 15 amino acids.